The following is a T cell receptor beta chain sequence with its context. Its target is unknown. This sample is drawn from a study of shared clonotypes between healthy human individuals. About the study: Each donor had three CD4 naive, three CD4 memory, two CD8 naive and one CD8 memory plate.

Here immunoSEQ multiplex PCR was the method, and the copy in TCRdb shows in-frame clones only, minus some. This sample carries over 850,000 clones, about four fifths of them seen once, and the ten largest clones take approximately 0.52%. Study-wide results and caveats: Sequencing depth was expected to affect clonotype sharing among donors. Generation probabilities of non-shared clonotypes were lower (relative to those shared by all four donors). Sample collection involved blood only; tissue repertoires are likely different.

The V segment lost 5 bases and the J segment 4 bases; nucleotides outside the gene matches: 5. Germline-derived CDR1 and CDR2 are MNHNS and SASEGT. The CDR3 has 14 residues. The source is a man aged 18 to 30 in good health. Some clones in this sample may be carry-over from other donors' samples. The chain joins TRBV6-1 to TRBJ2-3; 8 nucleotides agree with TRBD2. Sample: memory CD4+ T cells from PBMCs. Specified subset: CD45RA-negative fraction. CDR3 protein: CASSIGLASDTQYF. The CDR3 DNA is TGTGCCAGCAGTATCGGACTAGCATCAGATACGCAGTATTTT.